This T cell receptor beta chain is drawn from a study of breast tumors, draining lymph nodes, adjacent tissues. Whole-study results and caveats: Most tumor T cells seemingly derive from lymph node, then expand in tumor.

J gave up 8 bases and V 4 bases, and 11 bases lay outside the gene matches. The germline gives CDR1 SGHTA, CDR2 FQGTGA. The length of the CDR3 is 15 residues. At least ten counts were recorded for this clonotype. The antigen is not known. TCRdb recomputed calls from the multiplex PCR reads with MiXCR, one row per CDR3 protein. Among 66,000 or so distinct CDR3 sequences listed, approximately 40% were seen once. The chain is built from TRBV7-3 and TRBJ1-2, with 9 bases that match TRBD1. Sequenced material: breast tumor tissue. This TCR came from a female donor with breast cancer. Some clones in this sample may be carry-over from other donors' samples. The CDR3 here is CASSSSGQGLGGYTF. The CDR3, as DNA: TGTGCCAGCAGCTCGTCGGGACAGGGACTGGGAGGCTACACCTTC.